This T cell receptor beta chain comes out of a study of blood T cell repertoires in COVID-19. Study summary: Acute-phase and convalescent COVID-19 samples originated in the United States, Italy and Spain.

TCRdb's copy holds only in-frame clones and misses some; the assay was immunoSEQ multiplex PCR. The sample consists of just over 300,000 clones, about nine tenths of them appearing once. Germline V CDR1 and CDR2: SGHAT, FQNNGV. The CDR3 is made up of 13 amino acids. With V trimmed by 5 bases and J by 6 bases, 5 bases remained unmatched. This receptor was obtained from a man younger than 45 who had recovered from COVID-19. This rearrangement joins TRBV11-2 to TRBJ2-3; 7 bases match TRBD2. Material: PBMCs or T cells enriched from blood (not recorded which). CDR3 coding DNA: TGTGCCAGCAGCCTCAATAGCGGGGATACGCAGTATTTT. Translated: CASSLNSGDTQYF.